The sequence of this T cell receptor beta chain was determined in a study of Graves' ophthalmopathy and Graves' hyperthyroidism. RNA transcripts provided the template for amplifying TCR beta CDR3 regions. RT-PCR in the first round used HTBI primers; a second-round multiplex PCR followed. TCRdb analysed the multiplex PCR reads with MiXCR anew, one entry per CDR3 protein. The repertoire has over a million distinct CDR3 sequences, about two fifths of them found once; the top ten carry roughly 11%. Material: peripheral blood or thyroid tissue (not recorded which). This receptor was taken from an adult man with Graves' hyperthyroidism.

CDR3 loop: CASGVALRGGYYGYTF. The CDR3 nucleotides are TGTGCCAGCGGGGTGGCCCTCCGGGGCGGCTACTATGGCTACACCTTC. The chain is built from TRBV2 and TRBJ1-2; tentative D call: TRBD1 (5 bases). The CDR3 length is 16 residues. Trimming cost V 8 bases and J 3 bases, with 22 bases left between them. Germline CDR1 SNHLY, CDR2 FYNNEI.